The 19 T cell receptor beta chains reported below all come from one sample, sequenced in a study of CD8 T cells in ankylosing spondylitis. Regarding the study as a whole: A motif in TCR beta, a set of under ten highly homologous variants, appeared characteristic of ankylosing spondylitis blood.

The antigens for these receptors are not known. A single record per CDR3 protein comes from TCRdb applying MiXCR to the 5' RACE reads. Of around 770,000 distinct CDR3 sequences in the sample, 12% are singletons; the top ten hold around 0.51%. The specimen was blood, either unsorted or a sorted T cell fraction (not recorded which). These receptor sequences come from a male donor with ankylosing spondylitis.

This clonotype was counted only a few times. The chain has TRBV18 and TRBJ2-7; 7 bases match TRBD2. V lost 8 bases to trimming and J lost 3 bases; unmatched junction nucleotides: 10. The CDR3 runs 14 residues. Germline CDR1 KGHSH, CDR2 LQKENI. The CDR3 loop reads CASTSPGTNYEQYF. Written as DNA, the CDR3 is TGTGCCAGCACTTCCCCCGGGACTAACTACGAGCAGTACTTC. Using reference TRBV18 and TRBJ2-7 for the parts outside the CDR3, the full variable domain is NAGVMQNPRHLVRRRGQEARLRCSPMKGHSHVYWYRQLPEEGLKFMVYLQKENIIDESGMPKERFSAEFPKEGPSILRIQQVVRGDSAAYFCASTSPGTNYEQYFGPGTRLTVT.

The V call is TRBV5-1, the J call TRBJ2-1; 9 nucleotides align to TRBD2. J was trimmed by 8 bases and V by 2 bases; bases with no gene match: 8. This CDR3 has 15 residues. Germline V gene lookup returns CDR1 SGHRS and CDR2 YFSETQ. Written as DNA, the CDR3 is TGCGCCAGCAGCTTATTAGCGGGAGCGGTTTATGAGCAGTTCTTC. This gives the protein CASSLLAGAVYEQFF.

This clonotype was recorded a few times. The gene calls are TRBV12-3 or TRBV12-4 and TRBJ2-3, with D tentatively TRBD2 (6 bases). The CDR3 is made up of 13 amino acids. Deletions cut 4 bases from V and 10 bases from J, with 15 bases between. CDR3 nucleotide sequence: TGTGCCAGCAGTTCGGACTACCTCCGGCCGCAGTATTTT. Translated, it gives CASSSDYLRPQYF.

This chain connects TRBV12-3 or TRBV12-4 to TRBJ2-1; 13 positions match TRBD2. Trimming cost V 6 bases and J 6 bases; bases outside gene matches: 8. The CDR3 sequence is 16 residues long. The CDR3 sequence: CASSLTSGRAPNEQFF. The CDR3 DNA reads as TGTGCCAGCAGCTTAACTAGCGGGAGGGCCCCCAATGAGCAGTTCTTC.

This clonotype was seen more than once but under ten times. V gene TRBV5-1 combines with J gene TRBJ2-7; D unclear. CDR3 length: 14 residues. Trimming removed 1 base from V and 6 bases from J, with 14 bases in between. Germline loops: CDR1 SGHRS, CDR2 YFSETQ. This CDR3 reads CASSLRDSVGEQYF. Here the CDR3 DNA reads TGCGCCAGCAGCTTGAGGGATTCGGTCGGCGAGCAGTACTTC.

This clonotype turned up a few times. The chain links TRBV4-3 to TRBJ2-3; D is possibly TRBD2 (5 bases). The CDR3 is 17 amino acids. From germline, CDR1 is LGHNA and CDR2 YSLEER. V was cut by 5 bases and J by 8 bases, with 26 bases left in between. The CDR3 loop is CASSYGEPDGGLGTQYF. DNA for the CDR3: TGCGCCAGCAGCTACGGAGAGCCCGATGGAGGCTTGGGTACGCAGTATTTT.

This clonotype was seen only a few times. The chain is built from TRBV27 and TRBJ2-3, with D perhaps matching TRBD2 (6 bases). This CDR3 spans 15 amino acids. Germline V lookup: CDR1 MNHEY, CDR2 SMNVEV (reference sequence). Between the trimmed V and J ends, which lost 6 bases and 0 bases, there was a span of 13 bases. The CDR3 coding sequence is TGTGCCAGCAGCTCAGGCGGGGTCAGCACAGATACGCAGTATTTT. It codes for CASSSGGVSTDTQYF.

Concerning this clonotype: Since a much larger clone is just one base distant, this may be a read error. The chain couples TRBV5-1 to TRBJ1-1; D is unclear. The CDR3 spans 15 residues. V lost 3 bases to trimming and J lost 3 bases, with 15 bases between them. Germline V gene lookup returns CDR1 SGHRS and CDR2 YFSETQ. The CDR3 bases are TGCGCCAGCAGCTGGTGGCCGGCCGGGGACACTGAAGCTTTCTTT. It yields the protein CASSWWPAGDTEAFF.

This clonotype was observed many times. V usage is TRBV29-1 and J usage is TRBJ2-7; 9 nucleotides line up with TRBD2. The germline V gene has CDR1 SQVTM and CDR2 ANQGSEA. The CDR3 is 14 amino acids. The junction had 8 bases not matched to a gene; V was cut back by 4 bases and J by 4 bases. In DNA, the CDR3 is TGCAGCGTTGCCCGAGCGGGAGGAGGTTACGAGCAGTACTTC. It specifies CSVARAGGGYEQYF.

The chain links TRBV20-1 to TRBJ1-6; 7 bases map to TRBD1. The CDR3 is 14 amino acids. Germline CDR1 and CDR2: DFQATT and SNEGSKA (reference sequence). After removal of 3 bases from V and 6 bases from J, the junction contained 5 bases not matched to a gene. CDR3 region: CSARRAGGNSPLHF. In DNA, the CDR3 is TGCAGTGCTAGGAGGGCAGGGGGTAATTCACCCCTCCACTTT.

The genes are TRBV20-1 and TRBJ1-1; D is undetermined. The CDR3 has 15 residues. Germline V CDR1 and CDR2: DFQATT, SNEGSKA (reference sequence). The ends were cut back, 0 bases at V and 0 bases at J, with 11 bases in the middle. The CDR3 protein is CSARDAVRLNTEAFF. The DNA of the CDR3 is TGCAGTGCTAGAGATGCGGTGCGATTGAACACTGAAGCTTTCTTT.

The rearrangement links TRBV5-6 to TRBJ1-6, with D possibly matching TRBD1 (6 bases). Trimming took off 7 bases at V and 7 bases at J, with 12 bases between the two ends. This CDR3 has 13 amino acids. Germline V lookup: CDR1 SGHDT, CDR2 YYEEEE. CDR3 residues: CASSRTGNSPLHF. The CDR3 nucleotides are TGTGCCAGCTCTAGAACAGGGAATTCACCCCTCCACTTT. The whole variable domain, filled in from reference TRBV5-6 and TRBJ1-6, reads DAGVTQSPTHLIKTRGQQVTLRCSPKSGHDTVSWYQQALGQGPQFIFQYYEEEERQRGNFPDRFSGHQFPNYSSELNVNALLLGDSALYLCASSRTGNSPLHFGNGTRLTVT.

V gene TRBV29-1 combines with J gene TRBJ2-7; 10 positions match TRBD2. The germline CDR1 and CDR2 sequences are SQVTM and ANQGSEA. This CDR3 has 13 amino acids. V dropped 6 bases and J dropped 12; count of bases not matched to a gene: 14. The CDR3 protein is CSVTTGLAGVRYF. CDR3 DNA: TGCAGCGTCACAACGGGGCTAGCGGGAGTTCGGTACTTC.

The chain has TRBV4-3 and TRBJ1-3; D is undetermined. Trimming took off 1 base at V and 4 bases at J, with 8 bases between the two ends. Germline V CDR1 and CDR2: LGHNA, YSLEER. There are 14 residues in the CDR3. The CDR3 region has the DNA TGCGCCAGCAGCCAAGGAATGCTCGGAAACACCATATATTTT. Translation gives CASSQGMLGNTIYF.

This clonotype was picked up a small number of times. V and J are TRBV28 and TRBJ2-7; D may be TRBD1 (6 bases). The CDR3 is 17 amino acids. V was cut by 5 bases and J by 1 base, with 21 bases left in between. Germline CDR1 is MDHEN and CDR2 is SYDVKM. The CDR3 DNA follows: TGTGCCAGCAGTCCTACCTCTTCGGGACAAAAATCCTACGAGCAGTACTTC. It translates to CASSPTSSGQKSYEQYF. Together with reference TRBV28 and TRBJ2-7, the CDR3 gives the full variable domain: DVKVTQSSRYLVKRTGEKVFLECVQDMDHENMFWYRQDPGLGLRLIYFSYDVKMKEKGDIPEGYSVSREKKERFSLILESASTNQTSMYLCASSPTSSGQKSYEQYFGPGTRLTVT.

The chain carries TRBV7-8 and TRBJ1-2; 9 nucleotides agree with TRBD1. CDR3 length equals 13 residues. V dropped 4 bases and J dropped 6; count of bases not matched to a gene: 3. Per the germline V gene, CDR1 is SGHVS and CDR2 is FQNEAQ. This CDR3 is CASSSDRGNGYTF. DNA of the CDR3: TGTGCCAGCAGCTCGGACAGGGGAAATGGCTACACCTTC.

CDR3 amino acids: CASSAGGHTGELFF. As DNA, the CDR3 is TGTGCCAGCAGCGCGGGGGGGCATACCGGGGAGCTGTTTTTT. The chain recombines TRBV11-1 with TRBJ2-2; TRBD2 aligns across 9 bases. The CDR3 has 14 residues. Per germline, CDR1 SGHAT and CDR2 FQDESV (reference sequence). The V gene end was trimmed by 5 bases and the J gene end by 5 bases; junction bases not matched to a gene: 3.

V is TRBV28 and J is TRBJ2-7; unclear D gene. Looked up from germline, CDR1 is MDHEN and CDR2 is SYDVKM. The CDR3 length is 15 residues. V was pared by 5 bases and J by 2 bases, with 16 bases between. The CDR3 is CASSVGGKPTYEQYF. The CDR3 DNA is TGTGCCAGCAGTGTCGGCGGAAAACCCACCTACGAGCAGTACTTC.

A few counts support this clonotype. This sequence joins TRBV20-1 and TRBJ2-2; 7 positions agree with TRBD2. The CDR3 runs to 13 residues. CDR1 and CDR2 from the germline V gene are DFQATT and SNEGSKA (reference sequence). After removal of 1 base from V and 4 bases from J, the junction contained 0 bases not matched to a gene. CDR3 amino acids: CSARGEGTGELFF. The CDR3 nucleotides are TGCAGTGCTAGAGGGGAGGGCACCGGGGAGCTGTTTTTT.